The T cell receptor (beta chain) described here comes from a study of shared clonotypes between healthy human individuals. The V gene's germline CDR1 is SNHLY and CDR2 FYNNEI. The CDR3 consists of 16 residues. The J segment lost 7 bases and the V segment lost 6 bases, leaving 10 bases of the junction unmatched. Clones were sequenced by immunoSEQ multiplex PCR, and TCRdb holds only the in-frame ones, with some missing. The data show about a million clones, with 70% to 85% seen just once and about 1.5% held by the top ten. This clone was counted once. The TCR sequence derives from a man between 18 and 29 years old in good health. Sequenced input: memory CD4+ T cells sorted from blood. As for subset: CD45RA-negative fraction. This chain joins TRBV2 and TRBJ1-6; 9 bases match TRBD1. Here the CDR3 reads CASSLTGGLANSPLHF. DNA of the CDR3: TGTGCCAGCAGCCTGACAGGGGGACTTGCGAATTCACCCCTCCACTTT.